This T cell receptor beta chain was retrieved from a study of T cell changes during pregnancy in multiple sclerosis. The length of the CDR3 is 13 residues. Germline V gives CDR1 SGHTA, CDR2 FQGTGA. The V gene end was trimmed by 3 bases and the J gene end by 6 bases; junction bases not matched to a gene: 1. TCRdb's copy holds only in-frame clones and misses some; the assay was immunoSEQ multiplex PCR. Among under 35,000 clones listed, about nine tenths were seen once. The starting material was CD8+ T cells from peripheral blood mononuclear cells, obtained in the second trimester of pregnancy. The gene calls are TRBV7-3 and TRBJ2-1; 8 bases line up with TRBD2. The sequence was obtained from a female donor with multiple sclerosis, enrolled in a pregnancy study. The CDR3 loop is CASSLGLGNEQFF. The DNA of the CDR3 is TGTGCCAGCAGCTTGGGACTAGGCAATGAGCAGTTCTTC. Supplemented by reference TRBV7-3 and TRBJ2-1, the full variable domain reads GAGVSQTPSNKVTEKGKYVELRCDPISGHTALYWYRQSLGQGPEFLIYFQGTGAADDSGLPNDRFFAVRPEGSVSTLKIQRTERGDSAVYLCASSLGLGNEQFFGPGTRLTVL.